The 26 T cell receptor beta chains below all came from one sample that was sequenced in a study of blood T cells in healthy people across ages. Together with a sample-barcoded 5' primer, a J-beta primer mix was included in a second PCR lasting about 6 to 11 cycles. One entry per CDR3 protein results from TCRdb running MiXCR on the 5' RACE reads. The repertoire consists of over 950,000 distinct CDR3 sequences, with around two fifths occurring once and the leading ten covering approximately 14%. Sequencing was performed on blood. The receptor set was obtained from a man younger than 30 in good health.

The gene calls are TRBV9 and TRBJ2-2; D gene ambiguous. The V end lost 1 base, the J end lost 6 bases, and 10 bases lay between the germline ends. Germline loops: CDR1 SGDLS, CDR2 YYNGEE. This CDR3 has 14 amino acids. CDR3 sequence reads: CASSVTMDAGELFF. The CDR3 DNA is TGTGCCAGCAGCGTAACTATGGACGCCGGGGAGCTGTTTTTT.

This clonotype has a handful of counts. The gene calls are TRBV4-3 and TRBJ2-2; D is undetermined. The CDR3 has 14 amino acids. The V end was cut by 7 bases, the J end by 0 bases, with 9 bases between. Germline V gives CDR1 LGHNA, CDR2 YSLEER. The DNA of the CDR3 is TGCGCCAGCACACGGACGGCGAACACCGGGGAGCTGTTTTTT. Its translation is CASTRTANTGELFF.

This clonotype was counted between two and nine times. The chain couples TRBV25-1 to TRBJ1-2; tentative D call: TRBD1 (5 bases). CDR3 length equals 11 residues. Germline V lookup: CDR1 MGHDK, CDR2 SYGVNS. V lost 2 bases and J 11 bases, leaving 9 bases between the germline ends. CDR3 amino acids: CASSEGSGYTF. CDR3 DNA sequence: TGTGCCAGCAGTGAAGGGTCAGGGTACACCTTC.

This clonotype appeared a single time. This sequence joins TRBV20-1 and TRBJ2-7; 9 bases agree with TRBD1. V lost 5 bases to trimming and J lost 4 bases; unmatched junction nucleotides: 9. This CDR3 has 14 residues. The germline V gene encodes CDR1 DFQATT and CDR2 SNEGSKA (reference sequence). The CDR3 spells CSAGGRTGEYEQYF. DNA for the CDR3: TGCAGTGCTGGAGGGAGGACAGGGGAGTACGAGCAGTACTTC.

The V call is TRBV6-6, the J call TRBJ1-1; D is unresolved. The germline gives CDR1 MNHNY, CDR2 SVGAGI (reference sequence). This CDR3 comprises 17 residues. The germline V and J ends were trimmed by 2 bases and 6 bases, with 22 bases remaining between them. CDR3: CASSYTSGPVSVAEAFF. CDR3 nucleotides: TGTGCCAGCAGTTACACCTCTGGTCCCGTCAGCGTCGCTGAAGCTTTCTTT.

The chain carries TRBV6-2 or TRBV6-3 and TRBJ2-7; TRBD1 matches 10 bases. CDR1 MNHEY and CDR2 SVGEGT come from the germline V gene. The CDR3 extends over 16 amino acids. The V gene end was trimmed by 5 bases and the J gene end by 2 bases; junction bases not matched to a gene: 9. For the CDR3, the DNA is TGTGCCAGCAGTACGATCTGGGACAGGGGACCCTACGAGCAGTACTTC. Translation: CASSTIWDRGPYEQYF.

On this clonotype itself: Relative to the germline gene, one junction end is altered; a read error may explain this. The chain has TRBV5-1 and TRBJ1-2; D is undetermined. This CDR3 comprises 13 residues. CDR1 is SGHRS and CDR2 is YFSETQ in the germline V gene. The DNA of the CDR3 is TGCGCCAGCAGCTTGGCTAGTAACTATGACTACACCTTC. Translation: CASSLASNYDYTF.

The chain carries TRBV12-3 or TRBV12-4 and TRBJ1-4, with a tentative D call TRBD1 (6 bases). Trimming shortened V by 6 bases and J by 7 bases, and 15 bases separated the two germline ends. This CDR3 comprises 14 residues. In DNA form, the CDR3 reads TGTGCCAGCAGCCAGGGGAGCATATTTGAAAAACTGTTTTTT. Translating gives CASSQGSIFEKLFF.

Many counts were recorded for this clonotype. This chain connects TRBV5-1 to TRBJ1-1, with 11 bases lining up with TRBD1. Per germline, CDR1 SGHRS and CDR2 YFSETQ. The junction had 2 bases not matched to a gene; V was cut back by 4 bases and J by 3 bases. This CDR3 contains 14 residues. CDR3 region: CASSPDRGHTEAFF. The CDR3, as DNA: TGCGCCAGCAGCCCGGACAGGGGGCACACTGAAGCTTTCTTT.

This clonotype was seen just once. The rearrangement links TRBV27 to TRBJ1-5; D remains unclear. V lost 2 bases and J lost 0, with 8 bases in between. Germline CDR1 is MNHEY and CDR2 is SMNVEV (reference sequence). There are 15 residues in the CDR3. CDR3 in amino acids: CASSLLGISNQPQHF. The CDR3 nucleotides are TGTGCCAGCAGTTTACTGGGGATTAGCAATCAGCCCCAGCATTTT.

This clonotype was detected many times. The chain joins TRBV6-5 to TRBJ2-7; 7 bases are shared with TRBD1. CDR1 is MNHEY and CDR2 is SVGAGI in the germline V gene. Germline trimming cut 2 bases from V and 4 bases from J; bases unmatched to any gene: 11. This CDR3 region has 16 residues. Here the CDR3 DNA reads TGTGCCAGCAGTTACCCGAAGACAGGGAACGGGTACGAGCAGTACTTC. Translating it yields CASSYPKTGNGYEQYF.

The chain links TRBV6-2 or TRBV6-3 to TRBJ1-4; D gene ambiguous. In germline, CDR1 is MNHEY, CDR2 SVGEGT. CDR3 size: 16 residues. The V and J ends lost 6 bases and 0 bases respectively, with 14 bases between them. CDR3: CASRRRIEATNEKLFF. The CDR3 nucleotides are TGTGCCAGCAGAAGACGCATTGAAGCAACTAATGAAAAACTGTTTTTT.

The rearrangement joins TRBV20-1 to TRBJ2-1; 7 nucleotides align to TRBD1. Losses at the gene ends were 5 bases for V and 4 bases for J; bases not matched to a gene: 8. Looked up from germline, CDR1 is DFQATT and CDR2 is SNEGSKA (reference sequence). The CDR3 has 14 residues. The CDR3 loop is CSALTGPQYNEQFF. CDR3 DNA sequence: TGCAGTGCTCTGACAGGGCCCCAATACAATGAGCAGTTCTTC.

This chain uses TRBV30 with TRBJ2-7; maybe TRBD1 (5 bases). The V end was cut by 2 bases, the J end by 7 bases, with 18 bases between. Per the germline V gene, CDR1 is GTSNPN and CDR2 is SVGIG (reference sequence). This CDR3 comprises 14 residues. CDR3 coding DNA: TGTGCCTGGAGTAATGTGGGGCCTGCAGATGAGCAGTACTTC. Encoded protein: CAWSNVGPADEQYF. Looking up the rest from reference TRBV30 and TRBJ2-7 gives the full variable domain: SQTIHQWPATLVQPVGSPLSLECTVEGTSNPNLYWYRQAAGRGLQLLFYSVGIGQISSEVPQNLSASRPQDRQFILSSKKLLLSDSGFYLCAWSNVGPADEQYFGPGTRLTVT.

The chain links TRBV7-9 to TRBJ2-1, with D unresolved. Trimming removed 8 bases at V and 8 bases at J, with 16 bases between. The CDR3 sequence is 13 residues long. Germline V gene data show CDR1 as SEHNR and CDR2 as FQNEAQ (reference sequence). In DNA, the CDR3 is TGTGCCAGCGGCTCTATTTCCGGGTATGAGCAGTTCTTC. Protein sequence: CASGSISGYEQFF. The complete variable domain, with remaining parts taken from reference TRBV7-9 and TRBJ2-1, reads DTGVSQNPRHKITKRGQNVTFRCDPISEHNRLYWYRQTLGQGPEFLTYFQNEAQLEKSRLLSDRFSAERPKGSFSTLEIQRTEQGDSAMYLCASGSISGYEQFFGPGTRLTVL.

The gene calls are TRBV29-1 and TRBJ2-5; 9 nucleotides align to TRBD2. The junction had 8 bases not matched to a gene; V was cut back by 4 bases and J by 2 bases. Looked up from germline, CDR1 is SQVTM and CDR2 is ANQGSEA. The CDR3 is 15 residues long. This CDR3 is CSVVYSGGLQETQYF. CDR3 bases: TGCAGCGTTGTGTATAGCGGGGGTCTACAAGAGACCCAGTACTTC.

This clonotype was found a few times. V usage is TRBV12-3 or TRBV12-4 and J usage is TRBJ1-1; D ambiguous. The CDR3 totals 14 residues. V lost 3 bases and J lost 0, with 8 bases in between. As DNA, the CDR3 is TGTGCCAGCAGTTTCGGTGTTATGAACACTGAAGCTTTCTTT. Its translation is CASSFGVMNTEAFF.

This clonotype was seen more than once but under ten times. CDR3 DNA sequence: TGTGCCAGCAGTTACCACAGGGATGGCTACACCTTC. It translates to CASSYHRDGYTF. This chain links TRBV6-2 or TRBV6-3 with TRBJ1-2, with a tentative D call TRBD1 (6 bases). Per the germline V gene, CDR1 is MNHEY and CDR2 is SVGEGT. The V end lost 2 bases, the J end lost 6 bases, and 7 bases lay between the germline ends. CDR3 length equals 12 residues.

The CDR3 sequence: CASSFKTSGGPETQYF. CDR3 nucleotide sequence: TGTGCCAGCAGCTTTAAAACTAGCGGGGGGCCAGAGACCCAGTACTTC. The chain recombines TRBV5-6 with TRBJ2-5; TRBD2 aligns across 12 bases. In germline, CDR1 is SGHDT, CDR2 YYEEEE. This CDR3 has 16 residues. Unmatched junction bases numbered 6, after V lost 2 bases and J lost 4 bases.

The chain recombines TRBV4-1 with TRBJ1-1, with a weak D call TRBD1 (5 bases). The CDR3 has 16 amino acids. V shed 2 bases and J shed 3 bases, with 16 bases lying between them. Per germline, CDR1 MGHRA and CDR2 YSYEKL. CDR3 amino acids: CASSQPAVGGDTEAFF. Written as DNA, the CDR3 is TGCGCCAGCAGCCAACCGGCAGTCGGAGGGGACACTGAAGCTTTCTTT.

CDR3 nucleotides: TGCAGCGTTTTGGCGGGGGGCCATATTGGATATACGCAGTATTTT. Its protein is CSVLAGGHIGYTQYF. This chain connects TRBV29-1 to TRBJ2-3, with 8 bases fitting TRBD2. CDR1 and CDR2 from the germline V gene are SQVTM and ANQGSEA. This CDR3 region has 15 residues. J lost 7 bases, V lost 5 bases, and 14 bases had no gene match.

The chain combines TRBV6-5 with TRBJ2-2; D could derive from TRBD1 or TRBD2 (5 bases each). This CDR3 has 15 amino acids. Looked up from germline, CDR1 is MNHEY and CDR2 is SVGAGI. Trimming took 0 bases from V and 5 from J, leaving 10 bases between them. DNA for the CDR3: TGTGCCAGCAGTTACTCCTGGGGACCAACCGGGGAGCTGTTTTTT. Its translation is CASSYSWGPTGELFF.

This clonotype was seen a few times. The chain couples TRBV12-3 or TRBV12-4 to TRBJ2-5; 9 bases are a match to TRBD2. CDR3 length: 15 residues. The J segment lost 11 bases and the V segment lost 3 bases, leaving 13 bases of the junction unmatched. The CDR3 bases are TGTGCCAGCAGTTTGAGGGCTAGCGGGGCCCATGAGCAGTACTTC. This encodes CASSLRASGAHEQYF.

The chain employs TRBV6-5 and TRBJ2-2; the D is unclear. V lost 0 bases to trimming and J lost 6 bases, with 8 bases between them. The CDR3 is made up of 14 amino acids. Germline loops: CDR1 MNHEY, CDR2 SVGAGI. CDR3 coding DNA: TGTGCCAGCAGTTACTCCCTTGGAGCCGGGGAGCTGTTTTTT. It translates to CASSYSLGAGELFF.

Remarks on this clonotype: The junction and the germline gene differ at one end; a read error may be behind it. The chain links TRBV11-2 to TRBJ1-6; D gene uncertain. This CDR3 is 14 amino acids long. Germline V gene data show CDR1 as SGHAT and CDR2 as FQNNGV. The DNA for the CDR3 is TGTACCAGCAGCTTCACCCAGGAAAGTTCACCCCTCCACTTT. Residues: CTSSFTQESSPLHF.

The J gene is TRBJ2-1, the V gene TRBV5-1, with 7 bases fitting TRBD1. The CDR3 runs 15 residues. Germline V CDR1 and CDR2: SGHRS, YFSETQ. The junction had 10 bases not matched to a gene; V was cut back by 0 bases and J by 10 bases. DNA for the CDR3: TGCGCCAGCAGCTTGGGGTCTAGGGGGCTAGGAGAGCAGTTCTTC. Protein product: CASSLGSRGLGEQFF.